This TCR beta chain was sequenced for a study of identical twins. Study-level findings and limits: These conclusions were based on statistical analysis (cross-sectional, not following the same donors). Twin pairs had excess sharing that was weaker in beta out-of-frame sequences. Low generation probability was overrepresented in out-of-frame alpha sequences shared by twins.

A universal primer site was created by template switching, with the cDNA bearing unique molecular identifiers. From the 5' RACE reads, TCRdb called clonotypes with MiXCR, one entry per CDR3 protein. Among fewer than 550,000 distinct CDR3 sequences listed, roughly 13% were seen once. On this clonotype: Its matching antigen is unknown.

V was clipped by 5 bases and J by 10 bases; unmatched bases: 6. The CDR3 consists of 14 residues. The germline V gene has CDR1 MNHNS and CDR2 SASEGT. These same records also appear under a second study, on yellow fever vaccine responses in identical twins.

V is TRBV6-1 and J is TRBJ2-1; 12 bases are a match to TRBD2. The sample comprised CD4+ T cells sorted from blood. This TCR derives from a woman aged 18-29 years in good health. The CDR3 loop is CASSQGLAGREQFF. The DNA of the CDR3 is TGTGCCAGCAGTCAGGGACTAGCGGGCCGGGAGCAGTTCTTC.